This entry concerns a single TCR beta chain. Its antigen is unknown. The data were obtained in a study of cytomegalovirus exposure and HLA in healthy donors. Study-level findings and limits: While the bulk of TCR sequences proved rare, some public TCRs turned up in many donors. Reportedly, cytomegalovirus status was diagnosed with high sensitivity and specificity. The study reported that TCR beta sequences accurately predicted HLA-A and HLA-B alleles in most subjects.

60 Vbeta and 13 Jbeta primers were used in PCR. Produced via immunoSEQ multiplex PCR; TCRdb's table is partial and in-frame only. This sample's table has 100,000 to 150,000 clones. This CDR3 region has 15 residues. Germline V lookup: CDR1 SGHNT, CDR2 YYREEE (reference sequence). V shed 3 bases, J shed 7 bases, and the junction held 8 bases outside the gene matches. The source is a man in his forties in good health and CMV-seronegative. The rearrangement links TRBV5-4 to TRBJ1-4; 8 positions match TRBD1. The source material was PBMCs. DNA for the CDR3: TGTGCCAGCAGCTCCTCCAGGGGGCTTAGTGAAAAACTGTTTTTT. This translates into CASSSSRGLSEKLFF.